These 17 T cell receptor beta chains were all obtained from the same sample, sequenced in a study of control samples from healthy donors and cancer patients. Data came from immunoSEQ multiplex PCR; TCRdb stores just in-frame clones and leaves some out. The sample has around 100,000 clones, about 90% seen once. Input material: blood. These receptors were obtained from a woman younger than 30 in good health.

This rearrangement joins TRBV30 to TRBJ1-4; unclear D gene. Germline CDR1 and CDR2: GTSNPN and SVGIG (reference sequence). Trimming removed 5 bases at V and 7 bases at J, with 17 bases between. The CDR3 contains 14 residues. This chain's CDR3 is CAWADPTGGEKLFF. For the CDR3, the DNA is TGTGCCTGGGCGGACCCAACCGGAGGTGAAAAACTGTTTTTT. Full variable domain (outside the CDR3, taken from reference TRBV30 and TRBJ1-4): SQTIHQWPATLVQPVGSPLSLECTVEGTSNPNLYWYRQAAGRGLQLLFYSVGIGQISSEVPQNLSASRPQDRQFILSSKKLLLSDSGFYLCAWADPTGGEKLFFGSGTQLSVL.

The rearrangement links TRBV18 to TRBJ1-3; TRBD1 aligns across 10 bases. This CDR3 is 21 amino acids long. Per germline, CDR1 KGHSH and CDR2 LQKENI. V gave up 6 bases and J gave up 0 bases; unmatched junction bases: 20. CDR3: CASSETTPTGGTTYSGNTIYF. The CDR3, as DNA: TGTGCCAGCTCCGAAACGACCCCGACAGGGGGCACGACTTACTCTGGAAACACCATATATTTT.

The rearrangement joins TRBV29-1 to TRBJ1-2; D ambiguous. The CDR3 spans 14 residues. V dropped 3 bases and J dropped 4 bases, with 15 bases sitting between them. Germline V gene lookup returns CDR1 SQVTM and CDR2 ANQGSEA. The CDR3 DNA follows: TGCAGCGTTGATCGGCCCCCGGTGGCCTATGGCTACACCTTC. Translating it yields CSVDRPPVAYGYTF.

The chain couples TRBV19 to TRBJ1-4; D is undetermined. CDR3 length: 16 amino acids. V lost 3 bases and J lost 5, with 16 bases in between. Germline CDR1 LNHDA, CDR2 SQIVND (reference sequence). CDR3 DNA sequence: TGTGCCAGTAGTATCCGGGCTCGAGCGGCCAATGAAAAACTGTTTTTT. Residues: CASSIRARAANEKLFF.

CDR3 residues: CAWTGTVRYEQYF. The CDR3 coding sequence is TGTGCCTGGACCGGGACGGTGCGATACGAGCAGTACTTC. The chain links TRBV30 to TRBJ2-7; either TRBD1 or TRBD2 may fit D (5 bases each). Germline V CDR1 and CDR2: GTSNPN, SVGIG (reference sequence). Between the trimmed V and J ends, which lost 4 bases and 4 bases, there was a span of 14 bases. The CDR3 is made up of 13 amino acids.

The chain uses TRBV5-1 and TRBJ1-4, with 10 bases fitting TRBD1. The CDR3 spans 17 residues. In germline, CDR1 is SGHRS, CDR2 YFSETQ. Trimming cost V 3 bases and J 10 bases; bases outside gene matches: 15. The CDR3 loop reads CASSSAGTGARRGKLFF. The CDR3 DNA reads as TGCGCCAGCAGCTCAGCCGGGACAGGGGCTCGGAGGGGAAAACTGTTTTTT.

V is TRBV2 and J is TRBJ1-2; maybe TRBD1 (5 bases). V was pared by 1 base and J by 1 base, with 7 bases between. This CDR3 spans 14 amino acids. In germline, CDR1 is SNHLY, CDR2 FYNNEI. In nucleotides, the CDR3 is TGTGCCAGCAGTGAAGTCGACAGTAACTATGGCTACACCTTC. It encodes CASSEVDSNYGYTF.

V usage is TRBV4-1 and J usage is TRBJ1-2; weak D call: TRBD1 (6 bases). Germline-derived CDR1 and CDR2 are MGHRA and YSYEKL. The CDR3 is 13 residues long. V was cut by 0 bases and J by 5 bases, with 7 bases left in between. CDR3 bases: TGCGCCAGCAGCCAAGAACAGGGATATGGCTACACCTTC. Protein: CASSQEQGYGYTF.

V is TRBV20-1 and J is TRBJ2-5, with TRBD1 identical over 9 bases. The J segment lost 13 bases and the V segment lost 3 bases, leaving 6 bases of the junction unmatched. In germline, CDR1 is DFQATT, CDR2 SNEGSKA (reference sequence). This CDR3 has 11 amino acids. For the CDR3, the DNA is TGCAGTGCTAGGGTTGGGACAGGGAGGTACTTC. It codes for CSARVGTGRYF.

The chain carries TRBV4-3 and TRBJ2-7; possibly TRBD2 for D (5 bases). The CDR3 consists of 12 residues. Germline lookup yields CDR1 LGHNA and CDR2 YSLEER. The germline V and J ends were trimmed by 0 bases and 7 bases, with 7 bases remaining between them. The CDR3 DNA reads TGCGCCAGCAGCCAAGATGGCGGGGAGCAGTACTTC. It translates to CASSQDGGEQYF.

This clone appeared a single time. This sequence joins TRBV18 and TRBJ2-2, with 10 bases lining up with TRBD1. Losses at the gene ends were 8 bases for V and 1 base for J; bases not matched to a gene: 4. Germline V gene sequence: CDR1 KGHSH, CDR2 LQKENI. The CDR3 is 15 residues long. This CDR3 is CASTRDRGNTGELFF. The CDR3 DNA follows: TGTGCCAGCACCCGGGACAGGGGGAACACCGGGGAGCTGTTTTTT.

The rearrangement uses TRBV10-1 and TRBJ2-1; 7 nucleotides align to TRBD2. The CDR3 has 13 amino acids. The V and J ends lost 6 bases and 15 bases, in that order; junction bases with no gene match: 14. The germline V gene encodes CDR1 WNHNN and CDR2 SYGVQD (reference sequence). The CDR3 DNA follows: TGCGCCAGCAGGGGGACCGGGGAGGGGATTCCGTTCTTC. Its translation is CASRGTGEGIPFF.

This chain uses TRBV7-6 with TRBJ2-1, with 12 bases matching TRBD2. Germline assignment: CDR1 SGHVS and CDR2 FNYEAQ. V lost 5 bases, J lost 2 bases, and 7 bases stayed unmatched. This CDR3 is 17 amino acids long. The CDR3 here is CASSISSGGATYNEQFF. The CDR3 DNA is TGTGCCAGCAGCATATCTAGCGGGGGGGCCACCTACAATGAGCAGTTCTTC.

DNA of the CDR3: TGTGCCAGCAGTACCAACCTAATGAGCTCACCCCTCCACTTT. It translates to CASSTNLMSSPLHF. The chain has TRBV6-5 and TRBJ1-6; D uncertain. The length of the CDR3 is 14 residues. CDR1 MNHEY and CDR2 SVGAGI come from the germline V gene. Trimming removed 5 bases at V and 10 bases at J, with 15 bases between.

V and J are TRBV24-1 and TRBJ1-3; no clear D. V was pared by 3 bases and J by 0 bases, with 14 bases between. The CDR3 totals 17 residues. Germline loops: CDR1 KGHDR, CDR2 SFDVKD. In DNA, the CDR3 is TGTGCCACCAGTGATGCAGCAAGGCTCTACTCTGGAAACACCATATATTTT. It is translated as CATSDAARLYSGNTIYF.

The chain links TRBV5-1 to TRBJ1-5; D not certain. V shed 0 bases and J shed 0 bases, with 7 bases lying between them. This CDR3 has 15 residues. CDR1 SGHRS and CDR2 YFSETQ come from the germline V gene. DNA for the CDR3: TGCGCCAGCAGCTTGGAGGGAGGTAGCAATCAGCCCCAGCATTTT. Residues: CASSLEGGSNQPQHF.

The chain carries TRBV10-3 and TRBJ2-2, with D perhaps TRBD2 (5 bases). There are 15 residues in the CDR3. V dropped 3 bases and J dropped 4 bases, with 12 bases sitting between them. Germline V lookup: CDR1 ENHRY, CDR2 SYGVKD. The CDR3 nucleotides are TGTGCCATCAGTGATGAGGCAGCGGTCACCGGGGAGCTGTTTTTT. Translated: CAISDEAAVTGELFF.